This TCR beta chain originates from a study of blood T cell repertoires in COVID-19. Across the study: Material from acute and convalescent COVID-19 was sourced from the United States, Italy and Spain. In each case, the material was cDNA or gDNA derived from T cells, B-cell-depleted T cells, or PBMCs.

TCRdb's table, derived via immunoSEQ multiplex PCR, lists solely in-frame clones and lacks some. Among nearly 350,000 clones listed, about 93% were seen once. The sequenced sample was peripheral blood. The receptor comes from a young woman who had recovered from COVID-19.

The chain's CDR3 is CASSVRGRGVENQPQHF. The CDR3 DNA follows: TGTGCCAGCTCCGTACGGGGCAGGGGCGTAGAAAATCAGCCCCAGCATTTT. The chain has TRBV18 and TRBJ1-5; maybe TRBD1 (6 bases). The ends were cut back, 6 bases at V and 4 bases at J, with 22 bases in the middle. Germline lookup yields CDR1 KGHSH and CDR2 LQKENI. CDR3 length: 17 residues.